The rows below give T cell receptor beta chains drawn from one sample of a study of blood T cell repertoires in COVID-19. TCRdb keeps only in-frame clones here, not all; method: immunoSEQ multiplex PCR. The data show some 200,000 clones, about nine tenths seen once. The sample taken for sequencing was peripheral blood. The origin of the receptors is a man between 50 and 59 years old with acute or convalescent COVID-19. CDR3s leave out the opening cysteine and the closing phenylalanine or tryptophan. D genes are given only for firm matches.

J: TRBJ2-5; length: 10; V: TRBV29-1; D: TRBD1; CDR3: SVAGGWETQY
J: TRBJ1-5; length: 13; V: TRBV7-9; D: -; CDR3: ASADGGTAIQPQH
J: TRBJ2-1; length: 13; V: TRBV3-1/TRBV3-2; D: TRBD1; CDR3: ASSLGQVSYNEQF
J: TRBJ2-1; length: 13; V: TRBV9; D: TRBD2; CDR3: ASSSPSGGYNEQF
J: TRBJ1-1; length: 8; V: TRBV20-1; D: -; CDR3: SARATEAF
J: TRBJ2-5; length: 13; V: TRBV5-1; D: -; CDR3: ASGGGARYQETQY
J: TRBJ2-1; length: 13; V: TRBV6-6; D: -; CDR3: ASSYSRSSYNEQF
J: TRBJ2-2; length: 10; V: TRBV27; D: -; CDR3: ASSFYTGELF
J: TRBJ1-2; length: 12; V: TRBV7-8; D: -; CDR3: ASSPPGHNYGYT
J: TRBJ1-4; length: 13; V: TRBV6-1; D: TRBD1; CDR3: ASSDGTTGKEKLF
J: TRBJ1-5; length: 13; V: TRBV5-6; D: -; CDR3: ASSQRQASNQPQH
J: TRBJ2-2; length: 11; V: TRBV7-2; D: -; CDR3: ASSAGTTGELF
J: TRBJ2-7; length: 13; V: TRBV11-2; D: TRBD1; CDR3: ASSLEGQGTYEQY
J: TRBJ1-1; length: 15; V: TRBV6-1; D: TRBD1; CDR3: ASSALGGASWNTEAF
J: TRBJ1-5; length: 13; V: TRBV6-6; D: TRBD1; CDR3: ASRTGQGSMQPQH
J: TRBJ1-5; length: 13; V: TRBV6-6; D: -; CDR3: ASSLGRVDGQPQH
J: TRBJ1-3; length: 13; V: TRBV4-1; D: -; CDR3: ASSPSVSSGNTIY
J: TRBJ2-7; length: 10; V: TRBV12-3/TRBV12-4; D: -; CDR3: ASSPRGRIQY
J: TRBJ2-2; length: 18; V: TRBV19; D: -; CDR3: ASRKGAGTLPPGNTGELF
J: TRBJ1-4; length: 15; V: TRBV5-4; D: -; CDR3: ASSSEPWEGGDEKLF
J: TRBJ1-2; length: 13; V: TRBV11-2; D: -; CDR3: ASSLRDVPIAVYT
J: TRBJ2-3; length: 14; V: TRBV11-2; D: TRBD1; CDR3: ASSLGLGTGGDTQY
J: TRBJ1-2; length: 13; V: TRBV19; D: TRBD1; CDR3: ASSSGTGGNYGYT
J: TRBJ1-1; length: 13; V: TRBV9; D: -; CDR3: ASSVRAGAETEAF
J: TRBJ1-2; length: 12; V: TRBV2; D: -; CDR3: ASSQGRRLAGYT
J: TRBJ2-5; length: 14; V: TRBV5-1; D: -; CDR3: ASSFGGGGIQETQY
J: TRBJ1-5; length: 13; V: TRBV6-5; D: TRBD1; CDR3: ASTRTGASNQPQH
J: TRBJ1-2; length: 14; V: TRBV19; D: -; CDR3: ASSPNGAAVYYGYT
J: TRBJ2-2; length: 14; V: TRBV5-1; D: TRBD2; CDR3: ASSLVGGLNTGELF
J: TRBJ2-1; length: 13; V: TRBV18; D: TRBD2; CDR3: ASSPSSGGRYEQF
J: TRBJ2-7; length: 13; V: TRBV5-1; D: TRBD2; CDR3: ASSLGGGASYEQY
J: TRBJ1-2; length: 13; V: TRBV5-1; D: -; CDR3: ASSLEGRGFNGYT
J: TRBJ1-5; length: 12; V: TRBV21-1; D: -; CDR3: ASSASGVPGPQH
J: TRBJ2-2; length: 14; V: TRBV7-3; D: TRBD1; CDR3: ASSPSDRGMAGELF
J: TRBJ1-4; length: 12; V: TRBV6-5; D: TRBD1; CDR3: ASSTGTDVEKLF
J: TRBJ1-6; length: 12; V: TRBV10-1; D: TRBD1; CDR3: ASSVSPGGSPLH
J: TRBJ1-2; length: 11; V: TRBV6-5; D: TRBD1; CDR3: ASVPQGAFGYT
J: TRBJ1-6; length: 13; V: TRBV27; D: -; CDR3: ASKSERLGNSPLH
J: TRBJ1-1; length: 12; V: TRBV9; D: TRBD1; CDR3: ASSDTGTATEAF
J: TRBJ2-3; length: 14; V: TRBV6-5; D: -; CDR3: ASSYSGGRGGDTQY
J: TRBJ1-1; length: 14; V: TRBV11-2; D: -; CDR3: ASSLGHRVSDTEAF
J: TRBJ1-5; length: 14; V: TRBV21-1; D: -; CDR3: ASSPQPQTDNQPQH
J: TRBJ1-5; length: 14; V: TRBV20-1; D: TRBD1; CDR3: SASPGGFMSNQPQH
J: TRBJ2-2; length: 14; V: TRBV7-7; D: -; CDR3: ASSRSRVANTGELF
J: TRBJ2-7; length: 12; V: TRBV19; D: TRBD1; CDR3: ASQQGSASYEQY
J: TRBJ1-2; length: 11; V: TRBV6-5; D: TRBD1; CDR3: ASRDDRVDGYT
J: TRBJ2-1; length: 12; V: TRBV10-1; D: TRBD2; CDR3: ASSLAGGPHEQF
J: TRBJ2-6; length: 16; V: TRBV19; D: TRBD1; CDR3: ASSRVGDRGSGANVLT
J: TRBJ2-1; length: 14; V: TRBV9; D: TRBD2; CDR3: ASSFFATSGHNEQF
J: TRBJ2-7; length: 13; V: TRBV14; D: -; CDR3: ASSQEVAPLSEQY
J: TRBJ2-1; length: 15; V: TRBV3-1/TRBV3-2; D: TRBD1; CDR3: ASSQGLPGTGLDEQF
J: TRBJ1-1; length: 11; V: TRBV9; D: -; CDR3: ASSVEYDTEAF